Listed below are T cell receptor beta chains from one sample, sequenced in a study of neurological immune-mediated disorders. TCRdb analysed the 5' RACE reads with MiXCR anew, one entry per CDR3 protein. The sample has tens of thousands of distinct CDR3 sequences; approximately 17% are singletons. The sequenced material came from PBMCs. The receptor source for this set is a woman aged 40 to 50 in good health. The CDR3 runs from the conserved cysteine through the conserved F or W. Fields, in order: V gene, J gene, D gene, clone size, CDR3 protein, CDR3 DNA. A D gene is named only where the DNA matches it firmly. Expanded clones are given a class, and other clones once, few, many or no size at all.

V: TRBV6-5
J: TRBJ1-2
D: -
size: many
CDR3: CASSSTEGLRGYTF
DNA: TGTGCCAGCAGTTCTACTGAGGGTCTCCGGGGCTACACCTTC

V: TRBV3-1
J: TRBJ1-1
D: -
size: -
CDR3: CASSQSARANTEAFF
DNA: TGTGCCAGCAGCCAGTCGGCGAGGGCGAACACTGAAGCTTTCTTT

V: TRBV6-2/TRBV6-3
J: TRBJ1-1
D: TRBD1
size: -
CDR3: CASSSYRGKTEAFF
DNA: TGTGCCAGCAGCTCATACAGGGGAAAGACTGAAGCATTCTTT

V: TRBV6-1
J: TRBJ2-1
D: -
size: many
CDR3: CASSEAGGQFNEQFF
DNA: TGTGCCAGCAGTGAAGCGGGGGGACAGTTCAATGAGCAGTTCTTC

V: TRBV9
J: TRBJ1-6
D: -
size: many
CDR3: CASSPAGDEDSPLHF
DNA: TGTGCCAGCAGCCCCGCGGGGGACGAGGATTCACCCCTCCACTTT

V: TRBV12-3/TRBV12-4
J: TRBJ2-3
D: TRBD2
size: -
CDR3: CASSLFGSGFTDTQYF
DNA: TGTGCCAGCAGTTTATTCGGTAGCGGGTTCACAGATACGCAGTATTTT

V: TRBV18
J: TRBJ1-1
D: -
size: many
CDR3: CASSTVGGRNTEAFF
DNA: TGTGCCAGCTCAACCGTGGGGGGTAGAAACACTGAAGCTTTCTTT

V: TRBV7-2
J: TRBJ2-3
D: -
size: -
CDR3: CASSSGGRGGSDTQYF
DNA: TGTGCCAGCAGCTCCGGTGGTAGGGGGGGTTCAGATACGCAGTATTTT

V: TRBV20-1
J: TRBJ2-1
D: -
size: many
CDR3: CSARAGGLGYEQFF
DNA: TGCAGTGCTAGAGCAGGCGGTCTAGGCTATGAGCAGTTCTTC

V: TRBV4-2
J: TRBJ1-3
D: -
size: many
CDR3: CASSQALSGSSGNTIYF
DNA: TGTGCCAGCAGCCAAGCCCTATCCGGAAGCTCTGGAAACACCATATATTTT

V: TRBV5-1
J: TRBJ2-3
D: TRBD1
size: many
CDR3: CASSSTPRDRGDTQYF
DNA: TGCGCCAGCAGCTCTACACCGCGGGACAGGGGTGATACGCAGTATTTT

V: TRBV7-2
J: TRBJ2-3
D: TRBD2
size: many
CDR3: CASSLVAGDGDTQYF
DNA: TGTGCCAGCAGCTTAGTAGCGGGGGACGGAGATACGCAGTATTTT

V: TRBV5-1
J: TRBJ2-5
D: TRBD2
size: many
CDR3: CASRGGETQYF
DNA: TGCGCCAGCAGGGGAGGGGAGACCCAGTACTTC

V: TRBV5-1
J: TRBJ2-1
D: -
size: many
CDR3: CASSLTTDRYNEQFF
DNA: TGCGCCAGCAGCTTGACCACTGACAGATACAATGAGCAGTTCTTC

V: TRBV10-3
J: TRBJ2-1
D: TRBD1
size: many
CDR3: CAISESRAETGGRYEQFF
DNA: TGTGCCATCAGTGAGTCCCGAGCCGAGACAGGGGGCCGCTATGAGCAGTTCTTC

V: TRBV4-3
J: TRBJ2-5
D: TRBD2
size: many
CDR3: CASSQDLGGQETQYF
DNA: TGCGCCAGCAGCCAAGATTTGGGAGGGCAAGAGACCCAGTACTTC

V: TRBV27
J: TRBJ2-3
D: -
size: many
CDR3: CASSPGWGTDTQYF
DNA: TGTGCCAGCAGCCCCGGCTGGGGCACAGATACGCAGTATTTT

V: TRBV5-1
J: TRBJ1-2
D: -
size: -
CDR3: CASSSRAQTALYGYTF
DNA: TGCGCCAGCAGCTCTAGAGCACAGACAGCCCTCTATGGCTACACCTTC

V: TRBV28
J: TRBJ2-5
D: -
size: many
CDR3: CASSPPVEETQYF
DNA: TGTGCCAGCAGTCCCCCGGTGGAAGAGACCCAGTACTTC

V: TRBV28
J: TRBJ1-3
D: TRBD1
size: many
CDR3: CASRRRRVTGDPLVENTIYF
DNA: TGTGCCAGCAGGCGCCGCCGGGTTACAGGGGACCCCCTGGTCGAAAACACCATATATTTT

V: TRBV20-1
J: TRBJ2-6
D: -
size: many
CDR3: CSAATVGGGANVLTF
DNA: TGCAGTGCTGCTACAGTTGGGGGCGGGGCCAACGTCCTGACTTTC

V: TRBV12-3/TRBV12-4
J: TRBJ1-4
D: -
size: many
CDR3: CASSPSWGAVEKLFF
DNA: TGTGCCAGCAGTCCCTCTTGGGGAGCGGTGGAAAAACTGTTTTTT

V: TRBV6-6
J: TRBJ2-1
D: -
size: many
CDR3: CASTLEGLGAGEQFF
DNA: TGTGCCAGCACTCTAGAAGGGTTGGGTGCGGGAGAGCAGTTCTTC

V: TRBV9
J: TRBJ1-2
D: -
size: many
CDR3: CASSEAPHSTGGGYTF
DNA: TGTGCCAGCAGCGAGGCCCCTCATTCTACTGGGGGTGGCTACACCTTC

V: TRBV5-1
J: TRBJ2-3
D: -
size: many
CDR3: CASSFWPRGARTDTQYF
DNA: -

V: TRBV12-3/TRBV12-4
J: TRBJ2-7
D: TRBD2
size: few
CDR3: CASSLGGVDYEQYF
DNA: TGTGCCAGCAGTTTGGGGGGGGTGGACTACGAGCAGTACTTC

V: TRBV4-1
J: TRBJ2-3
D: -
size: many
CDR3: CASSQGAGRTDTQYF
DNA: TGCGCCAGCAGCCAAGGGGCGGGCCGCACAGATACGCAGTATTTT

V: TRBV7-8
J: TRBJ2-5
D: -
size: many
CDR3: CASSPLLETQYF
DNA: TGTGCCAGCAGCCCGCTCCTGGAGACCCAGTACTTC